This T cell receptor beta chain stems from a study of early T cells in non-severe SARS-CoV-2 infection (dated by TCRdb to the early 2020s). Concerning the study at large: TCR sequencing used bulk RNA from unsorted whole blood, so alpha and beta chains could not be paired. The research as a whole found: VDJdb matching was skewed toward anti-spike CD8 responses and likely underestimated virus-specific expansions by missing private and CD4 specificities.

With respect to this clonotype: It has no known antigen specificity. Per-nucleotide qualities are absent, and no much larger clonotype sits a single base away.

The study was a case-control design nested within a healthcare worker cohort in London, UK, with weekly nasopharyngeal swab PCR tests and blood sampling. Healthcare workers were enrolled in the week of the UK lockdown, from 23 to 31 March 2020, and were followed every week for up to roughly 16 weeks. The library was generated by 5' RACE. Reads for this sample came from a NextSeq 500. To correct for sequencing error and PCR bias, the TCR library protocol tagged individual cDNA molecules with unique molecular identifiers. Both TCR alpha and beta chains were sequenced, and tight co-correlation was observed between alpha and beta sequence abundances in each sample. For the original study's pipeline: V gene, J gene and CDR3 annotation of TCR sequences was performed with Decombinator V4. TCRs were defined as expanded if a significant change between any two time points was detected under a Poisson model with p below 0.0001. TCR abundances were normalised to the total number of TCRs sequenced per sample and expressed as counts per million. MAIT TCRs were defined by TRAV1-2 paired with TRAJ12, TRAJ20 or TRAJ33, and iNKT TCRs by TRAV10 paired with TRAJ18. VDJdb, accessed 1 November 2021, was searched for CMV, EBV and SARS-CoV-2 annotated TCRs, with TCRs annotated for multiple antigens excluded. TCRdb reworked the public reads: Q25 trimming with fastp, MiXCR clone assembly, productive beta chains retained. Rows are combined by CDR3 protein, so each entry shows the most common genes and DNA. The V and J calls shown here were made by TCRdb, not taken from the authors' results. The sample yields over 85,000 distinct CDR3 sequences; 16% were counted once. The biggest ten clones account for about 1.3% of the sample.

For CDR1 and CDR2, the germline V gene lists MNHEY and SVGEGT. Trimming costs V 8 bases and J 0 bases, and their ends lie 11 bases apart. The CDR3 has 15 amino acids, counting the end cysteine and phenylalanine. Only the CDR3 DNA is retained, 45 bases long and in frame from the first base. The rearrangement joined TRBV6-2 or TRBV6-3 to TRBJ2-6; a confident D gene designation cannot be given. The clonotype was recovered from an adult who was a healthcare worker with PCR-confirmed SARS-CoV-2 infection or an uninfected control (not recorded which). The sequencing input was whole blood. Here is the DNA: TGTGCCAGCTCTTATGGGCGCTCTGGGGCCAACGTCCTGACTTTC. This is translated as CASSYGRSGANVLTF.